The 27 T cell receptor beta chains reported below all come from one sample, sequenced in a study of blood T cells in healthy people across ages. The authors ran a second PCR of 7 to 11 cycles using a sample-barcoded 5' primer and a J-beta primer mix. MiXCR, run by TCRdb on the 5' RACE reads, gives a single entry per CDR3 protein. The sample contains some 750,000 distinct CDR3 sequences, over 20% of which appear only once. Source material: blood. These TCRs come from a man between 65 and 85 years old in good health.

The J gene is TRBJ1-2, the V gene TRBV12-3 or TRBV12-4, with 7 bases that match TRBD1. The V and J ends lost 6 bases and 7 bases, in that order; junction bases with no gene match: 11. The CDR3 length is 14 residues. This CDR3 is CASRTGAQPFGYTF. For the CDR3, the DNA is TGTGCCAGCAGAACAGGGGCGCAACCCTTTGGCTACACCTTC.

The chain couples TRBV14 to TRBJ1-2; D is unclear. This CDR3 comprises 13 residues. The V end lost 1 base, the J end lost 7 bases, and 10 bases lay between the germline ends. Germline V lookup: CDR1 SGHDN, CDR2 FVKESK. As DNA, the CDR3 is TGTGCCAGCAGCCAAGTCGTAGGGTTTGGCTACACCTTC. This translates into CASSQVVGFGYTF.

Concerning this clonotype itself: Because it lacks the conserved phenylalanine or tryptophan at the end, this CDR3 is likely a read error. This chain uses TRBV14 with TRBJ1-2, with TRBD1 identical over 9 bases. This CDR3 spans 14 amino acids. CDR1 is SGHDN, CDR2 FVKESK, per germline. Trimming removed 4 bases from V and 5 bases from J; junction bases left unmatched: 5. CDR3 sequence: CASSLDRGIYGYTL. For the CDR3, the DNA is TGTGCCAGCAGCCTCGACAGGGGGATTTATGGCTACACCCTC.

Written as DNA, the CDR3 is TGTGCCAGCAGTTACGAGGCAAGCTATGGCTACACCTTC. Its protein product is CASSYEASYGYTF. This sequence joins TRBV6-5 and TRBJ1-2; the D is unclear. Germline CDR1 reads MNHEY; CDR2 reads SVGAGI. Trimming left V 2 bases short and J 4 bases short, with 8 bases between. The CDR3 runs 13 residues.

This clonotype was counted between two and nine times. The rearrangement links TRBV7-9 to TRBJ1-5, with D tentatively TRBD1 (6 bases). Looked up from germline, CDR1 is SEHNR and CDR2 is FQNEAQ (reference sequence). The CDR3 consists of 15 residues. Trimming removed 7 bases from V and 4 bases from J, with 17 bases in between. The CDR3 reads CASTISGDKNQPQHF. The CDR3 DNA reads TGTGCCAGCACGATCTCAGGGGACAAGAATCAGCCCCAGCATTTT.

In this sample, this clonotype turned up a few times. The chain is built from TRBV4-3 and TRBJ2-1; TRBD1 matches 8 bases. The CDR3 runs to 15 residues. Germline values: CDR1 LGHNA, CDR2 YSLEER. The J segment lost 0 bases and the V segment lost 7 bases, leaving 5 bases of the junction unmatched. CDR3 loop: CASTRQGSSYNEQFF. In nucleotides, the CDR3 is TGCGCCAGCACCCGACAGGGGAGCTCCTACAATGAGCAGTTCTTC.

V gene TRBV7-9 combines with J gene TRBJ2-5; the D is unclear. TRBJ2-1 explains the end of the DNA better; the J call may be wrong. Germline V gene sequence: CDR1 SEHNR, CDR2 FQNEAQ (reference sequence). The length of the CDR3 is 17 residues. CDR3 nucleotide sequence: TGTGCCAGCAGCCCGCCTCGTCAGCGCTTGACCGACAATGAGCAGTTCTTC. Translation gives CASSPPRQRLTDNEQFF.

V usage is TRBV9 and J usage is TRBJ2-4, with TRBD2 matching over 10 bases. V gave up 0 bases and J gave up 7 bases; unmatched junction bases: 4. This CDR3 is built from 15 residues. Looked up from germline, CDR1 is SGDLS and CDR2 is YYNGEE. The CDR3 is CASSVAEGLANIQYF. The CDR3 nucleotides read TGTGCCAGCAGCGTAGCGGAGGGACTAGCGAACATTCAGTACTTC.

The J gene is TRBJ2-1, the V gene TRBV27, with 10 bases identical to TRBD2. CDR1 is MNHEY and CDR2 is SMNVEV in the germline V gene (reference sequence). With V trimmed by 1 base and J by 7 bases, 7 bases remained unmatched. This CDR3 is built from 16 residues. The chain's CDR3 is CASSLWSGRAFNEQFF. The CDR3 DNA reads TGTGCCAGCAGTTTATGGAGCGGGAGGGCGTTTAATGAGCAGTTCTTC.

DNA for the CDR3: TGTGCCAGCAGCCCTAGCGGGAGGAGTGTTGGGGAGCTGTTTTTT. This codes for CASSPSGRSVGELFF. The V gene is TRBV6-6, the J gene TRBJ2-2; 11 nucleotides line up with TRBD2. The CDR3 contains 15 residues. With V trimmed by 6 bases and J by 8 bases, 8 bases remained unmatched. Germline values: CDR1 MNHNY, CDR2 SVGAGI (reference sequence).

The chain has TRBV20-1 and TRBJ2-3, with TRBD1 matching 10 bases. This CDR3 spans 15 amino acids. Germline-derived CDR1 and CDR2 are DFQATT and SNEGSKA (reference sequence). This chain's CDR3 is CSHRTGTGGTDTQYF. In nucleotides, the CDR3 is TGCAGCCACCGAACGGGGACAGGGGGCACAGATACGCAGTATTTT.

The CDR3 region has the DNA TGCGCCAGCAGCTTGGTGACAGGGTTGGAGGAGCAGTACTTC. This gives the protein CASSLVTGLEEQYF. The rearrangement links TRBV5-1 to TRBJ2-7; 7 nucleotides align to TRBD1. CDR3 size: 14 residues. V was pared by 0 bases and J by 7 bases, with 7 bases of the junction left unmatched. Germline V gene sequence: CDR1 SGHRS, CDR2 YFSETQ.

The rearrangement joins TRBV28 to TRBJ1-2; 11 nucleotides agree with TRBD1. The V gene end was trimmed by 5 bases and the J gene end by 3 bases; junction bases not matched to a gene: 5. The germline CDR1 and CDR2 sequences are MDHEN and SYDVKM. The CDR3 covers 15 residues. CDR3 loop: CASSTGTGGDYGYTF. The CDR3 DNA reads as TGTGCCAGCAGTACAGGGACAGGGGGAGACTATGGCTACACCTTC.

As for this clonotype: Mismatch with germline at one junction end may stem from a read error. This sequence joins TRBV29-1 and TRBJ2-3; D is perhaps TRBD1 or TRBD2 (6 bases each). CDR1 and CDR2 (germline): SQVTM, ANQGSEA. This CDR3 contains 14 residues. In DNA, the CDR3 is TGCAGCGTTGATGGGGGGCATCGCACAGAGACGCAGTATTTT. This codes for CSVDGGHRTETQYF.

The genes are TRBV11-2 and TRBJ1-5; 7 nucleotides match TRBD1. The ends lost 3 bases at V and 0 bases at J; junction bases unmatched: 5. CDR1 and CDR2 from the germline V gene are SGHAT and FQNNGV. This CDR3 is 16 amino acids long. The CDR3 region is CASSLGGQTSNQPQHF. The CDR3 DNA follows: TGTGCCAGCAGCTTGGGGGGACAGACTAGCAATCAGCCCCAGCATTTT.

The chain's CDR3 is CASSIGTRVIDTQYF. CDR3 bases: TGTGCCAGCAGCATCGGGACTAGGGTTATAGATACGCAGTATTTT. This chain links TRBV7-9 with TRBJ2-3, with 8 nucleotides matching TRBD2. Germline trimming cut 5 bases from V and 5 bases from J; bases unmatched to any gene: 9. CDR1 and CDR2 (germline): SEHNR, FQNEAQ (reference sequence). The CDR3 loop spans 15 amino acids. The whole variable domain, remainder taken from reference TRBV7-9 and TRBJ2-3, is DTGVSQNPRHKITKRGQNVTFRCDPISEHNRLYWYRQTLGQGPEFLTYFQNEAQLEKSRLLSDRFSAERPKGSFSTLEIQRTEQGDSAMYLCASSIGTRVIDTQYFGPGTRLTVL.

V and J are TRBV7-8 and TRBJ1-5; D is undetermined. The CDR3 is 15 residues long. V lost 1 base, J lost 9 bases, and 16 bases lay in between. The germline gives CDR1 SGHVS, CDR2 FQNEAQ. CDR3 in DNA: TGTGCCAGCAGCTTAGAGGGCCGAGGGCAAGGGCCCCAGCATTTT. It is translated as CASSLEGRGQGPQHF.

This clonotype was observed many times. V and J are TRBV7-2 and TRBJ2-4; 12 nucleotides align to TRBD2. This CDR3 comprises 21 residues. After removal of 2 bases from V and 1 base from J, the junction contained 15 bases not matched to a gene. CDR1 is SGHTA and CDR2 is FQGNSA in the germline V gene. The CDR3 loop is CASSLPEWFLAGGVAKNIQYF. The CDR3 coding sequence is TGTGCCAGCAGCTTACCGGAATGGTTCCTAGCGGGGGGGGTGGCCAAAAACATTCAGTACTTC.

This sequence joins TRBV7-9 and TRBJ2-1; 11 positions match TRBD2. Trimming removed 5 bases from V and 7 bases from J; junction bases left unmatched: 7. The CDR3 covers 15 residues. In germline, CDR1 is SEHNR, CDR2 FQNEAQ (reference sequence). The chain's CDR3 is CASSPSGRMRNEQFF. In DNA form, the CDR3 reads TGTGCCAGCAGCCCTAGCGGGAGGATGAGGAATGAGCAGTTCTTC.

This clonotype was observed a handful of times. CDR3 region: CASSWTTSSGANVLTF. CDR3 sequence (DNA): TGCGCCAGCAGCTGGACCACGAGCTCTGGGGCCAACGTCCTGACTTTC. The chain joins TRBV5-1 to TRBJ2-6, with D uncertain. Trimming left V 3 bases short and J 0 bases short, with 10 bases between. Looked up from germline, CDR1 is SGHRS and CDR2 is YFSETQ. The CDR3 is made up of 16 amino acids.

This clonotype was found many times. The chain couples TRBV14 to TRBJ2-5; no firm D call. This CDR3 comprises 13 residues. V shed 4 bases and J shed 4 bases, with 10 bases lying between them. Germline-derived CDR1 and CDR2 are SGHDN and FVKESK. The CDR3 DNA sequence: TGTGCCAGCAGCCCCCGCCTGGGAGAGACCCAGTACTTC. Translating gives CASSPRLGETQYF.

A few counts support this clonotype. The CDR3 DNA reads TGCGCCAGCAGCCAAGAATATAACTACGCCACGATTCGACACAATGAGCAGTTCTTC. Protein sequence: CASSQEYNYATIRHNEQFF. The chain couples TRBV4-3 to TRBJ2-1; D uncertain. This CDR3 is 19 amino acids long. Trimming stripped 0 bases from V and 5 bases from J, with 23 bases between. Germline CDR1 is LGHNA and CDR2 is YSLEER.

The genes are TRBV7-2 and TRBJ2-1, with D unresolved. Germline CDR1 is SGHTA and CDR2 is FQGNSA. V lost 4 bases and J lost 4, with 11 bases in between. CDR3 length: 14 amino acids. CDR3 coding DNA: TGTGCCAGCAGCTCAGAGATTGGATACAATGAGCAGTTCTTC. Translation: CASSSEIGYNEQFF.

The CDR3 loop reads CASSHPGGATNEKLFF. In DNA form, the CDR3 reads TGTGCCAGTAGTCACCCAGGGGGCGCAACTAATGAAAAACTGTTTTTT. The chain combines TRBV19 with TRBJ1-4; 8 bases align to TRBD1. Looked up from germline, CDR1 is LNHDA and CDR2 is SQIVND (reference sequence). This CDR3 has 16 residues. J gave up 0 bases and V 5 bases, and 5 bases lay outside the gene matches. The full variable domain, its missing parts supplied by reference TRBV19 and TRBJ1-4, is DGGITQSPKYLFRKEGQNVTLSCEQNLNHDAMYWYRQDPGQGLRLIYYSQIVNDFQKGDIAEGYSVSREKKESFPLTVTSAQKNPTAFYLCASSHPGGATNEKLFFGSGTQLSVL.

V gene TRBV5-1 combines with J gene TRBJ2-3; TRBD2 might be the D (7 bases). Trimming pared 4 bases from V and 4 bases from J, leaving 19 bases between. The CDR3 is 16 amino acids. CDR1 and CDR2 from the germline V gene are SGHRS and YFSETQ. CDR3 sequence: CASSLMIGGPADTQYF. DNA of the CDR3: TGCGCCAGCAGCCTTATGATCGGGGGGCCGGCAGATACGCAGTATTTT.

There are a few counts of this clonotype. This rearrangement joins TRBV5-6 to TRBJ1-1; D call uncertain. V lost 4 bases and J 3 bases, leaving 19 bases between the germline ends. The CDR3 is 16 residues long. Germline lookup yields CDR1 SGHDT and CDR2 YYEEEE. DNA for the CDR3: TGTGCCAGCAGCCCTCATTTGAAGGTCAGCTACACTGAAGCTTTCTTT. The encoded protein is CASSPHLKVSYTEAFF.

On this clonotype itself: One end of the junction does not line up with germline, which may come from a read error. The V call is TRBV28, the J call TRBJ1-6, with TRBD1 matching over 9 bases. This CDR3 is built from 19 residues. CDR1 MDHEN and CDR2 SYDVKM come from the germline V gene. CDR3 DNA sequence: TGTGCCAGCAGAAGCGACAGGGGGAGTCGGCGTGCCTATAGTTCACCCCTCCACTTT. Amino acids: CASRSDRGSRRAYSSPLHF. The full variable domain, its missing parts supplied by reference TRBV28 and TRBJ1-6, is DVKVTQSSRYLVKRTGEKVFLECVQDMDHENMFWYRQDPGLGLRLIYFSYDVKMKEKGDIPEGYSVSREKKERFSLILESASTNQTSMYLCASRSDRGSRRAYSSPLHFGNGTRLTVT.